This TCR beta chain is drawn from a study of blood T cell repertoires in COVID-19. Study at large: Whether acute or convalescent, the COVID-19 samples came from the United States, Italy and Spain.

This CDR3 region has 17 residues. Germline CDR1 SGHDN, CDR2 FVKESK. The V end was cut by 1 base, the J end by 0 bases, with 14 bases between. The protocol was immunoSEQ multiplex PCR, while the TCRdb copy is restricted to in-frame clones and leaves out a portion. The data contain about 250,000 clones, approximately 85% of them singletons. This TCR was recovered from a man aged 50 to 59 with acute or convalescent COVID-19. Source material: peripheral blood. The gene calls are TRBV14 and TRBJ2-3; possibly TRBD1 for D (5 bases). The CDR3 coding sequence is TGTGCCAGCAGCCAAGTGTCACACAGGTCTAGCACAGATACGCAGTATTTT. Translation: CASSQVSHRSSTDTQYF.